The 2 T cell receptor beta chains given below trace back to one sample, sequenced in a study of blood T cell repertoires in COVID-19 (dated by TCRdb to the early 2020s). The library was built by means of the immunoSEQ multiplex PCR assay. Not all clones reach the TCRdb copy of this immuneACCESS table, which keeps in-frame sequences only. Checked studies attribute under half of the gap to unresolved V genes and leave the rest unexplained. Recorded for this sample are some 250,000 clones; about nine tenths of them occurred a single time. Together, the top ten hold about 2.1% of the sample. The sequenced sample was PBMCs or T cells enriched from blood (not recorded which). The origin of the receptors is a woman in her thirties or forties with acute COVID-19.

Notes on this clone: Other DNA sequences from this sample encode an identical CDR3 as well. The V gene is TRBV5-1, the J gene TRBJ2-7; D is undetermined. Germline-derived CDR1 and CDR2 are SGHRS and YFSETQ. Trimming stripped 0 bases from V and 0 bases from J, with 4 bases between. The CDR3 has 13 residues. CDR3 sequence (DNA): TGCGCCAGCAGCTTGGATCGCTCCTACGAGCAGTACTTC. Amino acid sequence: CASSLDRSYEQYF.

This chain joins TRBV10-3 and TRBJ2-3; D is possibly TRBD1 (5 bases). CDR1 ENHRY and CDR2 SYGVKD come from the germline V gene. With 5 bases removed from V and 4 bases from J, the gap between germline ends came to 16 bases. The CDR3 contains 15 residues. The CDR3 region is CAISPGFVGADTQYF. Written as DNA, the CDR3 is TGTGCCATCAGTCCAGGGTTCGTGGGTGCAGATACGCAGTATTTT.